These T cell receptor beta chains were read from a single sample in a study of chemoradiotherapy in HPV16-positive cancers. Assay: immunoSEQ multiplex PCR; the TCRdb copy retains only in-frame clones and omits some. The data hold approximately 52,000 clones, with more than 75% observed a single time. The sample in question was blood, obtained from a patient who underwent chemoradiotherapy. The receptors come from a human donor with HPV-associated anogenital cancer. Both conserved end residues are part of each CDR3. D genes are given only for firm matches. Clone size appears in some rows only: once, few, many, or a class for an expanded clone.

abundance: NA; v_gene: TRBV6-5; d_gene: NA; j_gene: TRBJ2-7; CDR3aa: CASSYSTQFLYEQYF; CDR3nt: TGTGCCAGCAGTTACTCGACACAGTTTTTATACGAGCAGTACTTC
abundance: NA; v_gene: TRBV11-3; d_gene: NA; j_gene: TRBJ2-5; CDR3aa: CASSFAGAQETQYF; CDR3nt: TGTGCCAGCAGCTTTGCAGGCGCACAAGAGACCCAGTACTTC
abundance: NA; v_gene: TRBV4-3; d_gene: NA; j_gene: TRBJ1-6; CDR3aa: CASSPQSLGNSPLHF; CDR3nt: TGCGCCAGCAGCCCACAGAGTTTAGGGAATTCACCCCTCCACTTT
abundance: NA; v_gene: TRBV18; d_gene: NA; j_gene: TRBJ1-6; CDR3aa: CASSQLPQAGKENSPLHF; CDR3nt: TGTGCCAGCTCACAACTGCCGCAGGCAGGGAAAGAAAATTCACCCCTCCACTTT
abundance: NA; v_gene: TRBV7-2; d_gene: TRBD1; j_gene: TRBJ2-6; CDR3aa: CASSLLGQGADGANVLTF; CDR3nt: TGTGCCAGCAGCTTACTGGGACAGGGGGCGGATGGGGCCAACGTCCTGACTTTC
abundance: NA; v_gene: TRBV4-1; d_gene: NA; j_gene: TRBJ2-1; CDR3aa: CASSQDPAVGYNEQFF; CDR3nt: TGCGCCAGCAGCCAAGATCCAGCGGTGGGTTACAATGAGCAGTTCTTC
abundance: NA; v_gene: TRBV7-8; d_gene: NA; j_gene: TRBJ1-2; CDR3aa: CASSLIVVGAYPNYGYTF; CDR3nt: TGTGCCAGCAGCTTAATTGTGGTCGGTGCCTACCCTAACTATGGCTACACCTTC
abundance: NA; v_gene: TRBV5-5; d_gene: NA; j_gene: TRBJ1-1; CDR3aa: CASSPGLNTEAFF; CDR3nt: TGTGCCAGCAGCCCGGGACTGAACACTGAAGCTTTCTTT
abundance: few; v_gene: TRBV2; d_gene: TRBD1; j_gene: TRBJ1-5; CDR3aa: CASRRGTGEGQPQHF; CDR3nt: TGTGCCAGCAGGAGGGGGACAGGGGAGGGACAGCCCCAGCATTTT
abundance: once; v_gene: TRBV27; d_gene: NA; j_gene: TRBJ1-2; CDR3aa: CASSLGRAGYGYTF; CDR3nt: TGTGCCAGCAGTTTAGGAAGGGCGGGCTATGGCTACACCTTC